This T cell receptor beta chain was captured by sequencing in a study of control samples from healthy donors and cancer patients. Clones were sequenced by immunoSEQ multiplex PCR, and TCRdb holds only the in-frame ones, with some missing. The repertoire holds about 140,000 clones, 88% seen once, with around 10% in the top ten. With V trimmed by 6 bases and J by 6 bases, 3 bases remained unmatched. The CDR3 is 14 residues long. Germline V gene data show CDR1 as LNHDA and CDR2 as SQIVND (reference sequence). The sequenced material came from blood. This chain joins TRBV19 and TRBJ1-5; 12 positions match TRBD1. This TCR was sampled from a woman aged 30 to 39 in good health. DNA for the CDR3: TGTGCCAGTAGCCCGGGACAGGGGGCTCAGCCCCAGCATTTT. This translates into CASSPGQGAQPQHF.